The 18 T cell receptor beta chains reported below all come from one sample, sequenced in a study of blood T cell repertoires in COVID-19. Profiled with immunoSEQ multiplex PCR; TCRdb holds only in-frame clones, not every one. The sample lists about 150,000 clones, 84% occurring once. Sequencing input: PBMCs or T cells enriched from blood (not recorded which). The receptors here all came from a woman in her forties or fifties with acute COVID-19.

V usage is TRBV10-3 and J usage is TRBJ2-1, with 13 bases lining up with TRBD2. Germline V gives CDR1 ENHRY, CDR2 SYGVKD. Trimming took 0 bases from V and 9 from J; bases not matched to a gene: 2. The CDR3 spans 15 residues. CDR3 nucleotide sequence: TGTGCCATCAGTGAGTCGGGACTAGCGGGAACTGAGCAGTTCTTC. Translating gives CAISESGLAGTEQFF.

J is TRBJ1-4 and V is TRBV11-2; 9 bases line up with TRBD1. The CDR3 length is 15 residues. J was trimmed by 6 bases and V by 5 bases; bases with no gene match: 7. Germline V gives CDR1 SGHAT, CDR2 FQNNGV. The CDR3 nucleotides are TGTGCCAGCAGCCCCTGGGACAGGGAGTATGAAAAACTGTTTTTT. Translated, it gives CASSPWDREYEKLFF. The full variable domain, its missing parts supplied by reference TRBV11-2 and TRBJ1-4, is EAGVAQSPRYKIIEKRQSVAFWCNPISGHATLYWYQQILGQGPKLLIQFQNNGVVDDSQLPKDRFSAERLKGVDSTLKIQPAKLEDSAVYLCASSPWDREYEKLFFGSGTQLSVL.

This clone has a single count. The V and J genes are TRBV2 and TRBJ2-3; the D is unclear. V was pared by 5 bases and J by 0 bases, with 3 bases between. Germline V CDR1 and CDR2: SNHLY, FYNNEI. This CDR3 contains 12 residues. The chain's CDR3 is CASSYSTDTQYF. The CDR3 DNA reads as TGTGCCAGCAGTTATAGCACAGATACGCAGTATTTT.

The gene calls are TRBV24-1 and TRBJ1-1, with 9 bases fitting TRBD1. Trimming cost V 8 bases and J 1 base; bases outside gene matches: 10. Looked up from germline, CDR1 is KGHDR and CDR2 is SFDVKD. The CDR3 is 16 residues long. The CDR3 nucleotides are TGTGCCACCACCTCGGGACAGGGAGGAAGGAACACTGAAGCTTTCTTT. Translation: CATTSGQGGRNTEAFF.

The chain uses TRBV3-1 (or the pseudogene TRBV3-2) and TRBJ1-3; 8 nucleotides match TRBD1. The CDR3 consists of 15 residues. The V gene end was trimmed by 3 bases and the J gene end by 4 bases; junction bases not matched to a gene: 5. Germline CDR1 LGHDT, CDR2 YNNKEL (reference sequence). As DNA, the CDR3 is TGTGCCAGCAGCCAGACAGGGGCGAAAGGAAACACCATATATTTT. Its protein product is CASSQTGAKGNTIYF.

CDR3 nucleotides: TGTGCCAGCAGGGGGACAGGGGGCTCTGGCTACACCTTC. It specifies CASRGTGGSGYTF. The chain uses TRBV12-3 or TRBV12-4 and TRBJ1-2, with 12 bases that match TRBD1. This CDR3 is 13 amino acids long. With 6 bases clipped from V and 7 bases from J, the junction kept 3 bases outside the gene matches.

The rearrangement joins TRBV11-3 to TRBJ2-1; no clear D. Germline V gene lookup returns CDR1 SGHNT and CDR2 YENEEA. V was trimmed by 0 bases and J by 3 bases, leaving 12 bases between them. CDR3 size: 16 residues. This CDR3 reads CASSLDVAVHYNEQFF. The CDR3 DNA is TGTGCCAGCAGCTTAGATGTCGCGGTACACTACAATGAGCAGTTCTTC.

V usage is TRBV7-8 and J usage is TRBJ2-7; possibly TRBD1 for D (6 bases). V lost 2 bases to trimming and J lost 4 bases, with 12 bases between them. CDR3 size: 14 residues. Germline assignment: CDR1 SGHVS and CDR2 FQNEAQ. CDR3 sequence reads: CASSLTGSGYEQYF. In DNA, the CDR3 is TGTGCCAGCAGCTTAACAGGGTCTGGGTACGAGCAGTACTTC.

V usage is TRBV7-9 and J usage is TRBJ2-5, with 7 bases lining up with TRBD2. This CDR3 contains 15 residues. Trimming took 1 base from V and 2 from J; bases not matched to a gene: 4. Germline V CDR1 and CDR2: SEHNR, FQNEAQ (reference sequence). CDR3 sequence (DNA): TGTGCCAGCAGCTTAGATCACGGGAGGCAAGAGACCCAGTACTTC. Residues: CASSLDHGRQETQYF.

This clone was observed a few times. This chain uses TRBV4-2 with TRBJ2-7, with D possibly TRBD2 on 7 matching bases. The CDR3 covers 16 residues. Germline V gene sequence: CDR1 LGHNA, CDR2 YNFKEQ. The germline V and J ends were trimmed by 0 bases and 3 bases, with 15 bases remaining between them. The CDR3: CASSQDGGGGGYEQYF. The CDR3, as DNA: TGTGCCAGCAGCCAAGATGGTGGGGGAGGGGGCTACGAGCAGTACTTC.

The chain couples TRBV6-4 to TRBJ2-3, with 12 nucleotides matching TRBD2. After removal of 6 bases from V and 2 bases from J, the junction contained 9 bases not matched to a gene. CDR1 and CDR2 from the germline V gene are MRHNA and SNTAGT. This CDR3 has 17 amino acids. This CDR3 is CASRRLLAGGNTDTQYF. CDR3 in DNA: TGTGCCAGCAGGAGACTACTAGCGGGAGGAAACACAGATACGCAGTATTTT.

The rearrangement joins TRBV10-2 to TRBJ2-1; D ambiguous. V lost 0 bases and J lost 6, with 15 bases in between. CDR1 is WSHSY and CDR2 is SAAADI in the germline V gene. The CDR3 has 16 residues. The CDR3 here is CASSESFNRRFNEQFF. Written as DNA, the CDR3 is TGCGCCAGCAGTGAGTCGTTTAACCGTAGATTCAATGAGCAGTTCTTC.

The count of this clone is one. The chain couples TRBV9 to TRBJ2-7, with D maybe TRBD1 (6 bases). Germline CDR1 reads SGDLS; CDR2 reads YYNGEE. This CDR3 comprises 15 residues. V shed 0 bases and J shed 3 bases, with 13 bases lying between them. In DNA form, the CDR3 reads TGTGCCAGCAGCGTAGGGCTAGGGGGAGACTACGAGCAGTACTTC. It specifies CASSVGLGGDYEQYF.

This sequence joins TRBV15 and TRBJ1-1; tentative D call: TRBD1 (6 bases). From germline, CDR1 is LNHNV and CDR2 YYDKDF (reference sequence). This CDR3 region has 14 residues. V lost 4 bases, J lost 5 bases, and 14 bases lay in between. This chain's CDR3 is CATSNSGDGTEAFF. CDR3 nucleotide sequence: TGTGCCACCAGCAACTCAGGGGACGGAACTGAAGCTTTCTTT.

The chain joins TRBV28 to TRBJ2-1; D call uncertain. Germline assignment: CDR1 MDHEN and CDR2 SYDVKM. The CDR3 sequence is 13 residues long. Trimming took 7 bases from V and 0 from J, leaving 7 bases between them. The CDR3 DNA follows: TGTGCCAGCATTCCTAGCTCCTACAATGAGCAGTTCTTC. It specifies CASIPSSYNEQFF.

The chain carries TRBV19 and TRBJ2-1; TRBD2 aligns across 15 bases. J lost 9 bases, V lost 5 bases, and 14 bases had no gene match. In germline, CDR1 is LNHDA, CDR2 SQIVND (reference sequence). This CDR3 is built from 18 residues. The CDR3 nucleotides read TGTGCCAGTAGTCCCCAGCACGGACTAGCGGGAGGGAGCGGTGAGCAGTTCTTC. This translates into CASSPQHGLAGGSGEQFF.

The chain recombines TRBV20-1 with TRBJ1-1; D might be TRBD1 (6 bases). This CDR3 is built from 11 residues. The germline gives CDR1 DFQATT, CDR2 SNEGSKA (reference sequence). V lost 4 bases, J lost 7 bases, and 10 bases lay in between. CDR3 protein: CSATGQREAFF. CDR3 coding DNA: TGCAGTGCTACCGGACAGCGTGAAGCTTTCTTT.

The chain links TRBV9 to TRBJ1-6; D not certain. Germline loops: CDR1 SGDLS, CDR2 YYNGEE. Trimming stripped 4 bases from V and 0 bases from J, with 14 bases between. The CDR3 is 17 amino acids. In DNA, the CDR3 is TGTGCCAGCAGCCCCCGGGCGGGGAACTCCTATAATTCACCCCTCCACTTT. Amino acid sequence: CASSPRAGNSYNSPLHF.